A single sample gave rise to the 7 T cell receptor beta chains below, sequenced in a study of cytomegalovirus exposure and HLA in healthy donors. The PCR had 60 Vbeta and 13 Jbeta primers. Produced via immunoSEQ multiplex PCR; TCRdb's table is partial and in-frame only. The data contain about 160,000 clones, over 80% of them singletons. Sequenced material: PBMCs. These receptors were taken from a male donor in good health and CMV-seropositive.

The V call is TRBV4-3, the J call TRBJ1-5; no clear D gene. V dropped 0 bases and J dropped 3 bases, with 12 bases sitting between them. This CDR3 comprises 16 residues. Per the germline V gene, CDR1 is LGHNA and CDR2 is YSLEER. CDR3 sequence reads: CASSQDRGSPNQPQHF. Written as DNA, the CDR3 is TGCGCCAGCAGCCAAGATCGAGGGAGCCCCAATCAGCCCCAGCATTTT.

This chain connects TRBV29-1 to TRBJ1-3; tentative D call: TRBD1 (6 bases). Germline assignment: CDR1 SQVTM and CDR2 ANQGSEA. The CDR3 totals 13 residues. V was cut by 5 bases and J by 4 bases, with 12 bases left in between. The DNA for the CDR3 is TGCAGCGTTAGGGGGTCAGGGGGAAACACCATATATTTT. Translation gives CSVRGSGGNTIYF.

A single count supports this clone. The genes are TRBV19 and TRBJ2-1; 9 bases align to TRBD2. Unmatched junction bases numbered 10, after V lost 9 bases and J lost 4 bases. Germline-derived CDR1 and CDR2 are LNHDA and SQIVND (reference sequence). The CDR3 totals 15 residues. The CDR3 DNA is TGTGCCAGCAGCGAGCGGGAGGCGACTTACAATGAGCAGTTCTTC. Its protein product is CASSEREATYNEQFF.

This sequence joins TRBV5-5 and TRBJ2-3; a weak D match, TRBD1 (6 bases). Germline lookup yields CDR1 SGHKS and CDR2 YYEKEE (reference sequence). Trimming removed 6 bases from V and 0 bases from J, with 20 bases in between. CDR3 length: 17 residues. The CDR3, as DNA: TGTGCCAGCACCTCAACCCGAGGGGGTGGGAGCACAGATACGCAGTATTTT. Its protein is CASTSTRGGGSTDTQYF.

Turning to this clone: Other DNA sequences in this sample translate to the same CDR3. The CDR3 DNA reads as TGTGCCATCAGTGGGACAGGTAGCACAGATACGCAGTATTTT. This encodes CAISGTGSTDTQYF. The chain recombines TRBV10-3 with TRBJ2-3, with TRBD1 matching over 7 bases. The V and J ends lost 4 bases and 0 bases, in that order; junction bases with no gene match: 1. The germline CDR1 and CDR2 sequences are ENHRY and SYGVKD. The CDR3 loop spans 14 amino acids.

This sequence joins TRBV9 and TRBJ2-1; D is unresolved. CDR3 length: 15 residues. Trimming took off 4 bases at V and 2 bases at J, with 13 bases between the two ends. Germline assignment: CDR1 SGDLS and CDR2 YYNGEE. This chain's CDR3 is CASSPWADTYNEQFF. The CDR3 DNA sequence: TGTGCCAGCAGCCCCTGGGCAGACACCTACAATGAGCAGTTCTTC.

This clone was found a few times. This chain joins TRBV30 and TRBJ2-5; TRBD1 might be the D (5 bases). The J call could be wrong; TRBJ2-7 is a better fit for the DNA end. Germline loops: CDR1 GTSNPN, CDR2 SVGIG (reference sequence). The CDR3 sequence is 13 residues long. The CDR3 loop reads CAWTRQISYEQYF. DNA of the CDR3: TGTGCCTGGACGAGACAGATATCCTACGAGCAGTACTTC.